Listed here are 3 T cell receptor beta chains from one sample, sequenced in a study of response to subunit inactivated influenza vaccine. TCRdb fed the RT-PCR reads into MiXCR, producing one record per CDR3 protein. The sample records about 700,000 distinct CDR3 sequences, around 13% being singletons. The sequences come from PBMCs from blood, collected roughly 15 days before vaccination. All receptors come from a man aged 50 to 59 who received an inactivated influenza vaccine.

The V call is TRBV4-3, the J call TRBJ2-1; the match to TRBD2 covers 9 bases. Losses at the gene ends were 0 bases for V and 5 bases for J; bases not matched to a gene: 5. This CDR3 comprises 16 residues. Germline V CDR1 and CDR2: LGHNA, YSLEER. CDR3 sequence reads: CASSQDWGTSHNEQFF. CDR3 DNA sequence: TGCGCCAGCAGCCAAGATTGGGGGACTAGCCACAATGAGCAGTTCTTC.

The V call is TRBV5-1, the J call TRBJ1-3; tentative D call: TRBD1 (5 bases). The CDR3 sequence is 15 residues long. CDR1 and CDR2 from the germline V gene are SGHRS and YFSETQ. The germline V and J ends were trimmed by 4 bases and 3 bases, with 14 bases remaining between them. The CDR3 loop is CASSLTSGNGNTIYF. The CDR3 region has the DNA TGCGCCAGCAGCCTGACCTCAGGGAATGGAAACACCATATATTTT.

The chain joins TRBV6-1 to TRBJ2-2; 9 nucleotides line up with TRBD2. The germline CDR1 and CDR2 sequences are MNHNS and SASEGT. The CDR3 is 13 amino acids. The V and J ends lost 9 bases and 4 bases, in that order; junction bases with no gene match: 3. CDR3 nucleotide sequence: TGTGCCAGTACAGCGGGGGGCACCGGGGAGCTGTTTTTT. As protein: CASTAGGTGELFF.